Here is one TCR beta chain with its context. This sample is part of a study of blood T cell repertoires in COVID-19. Germline CDR1 is LGHNT and CDR2 is FRNRAP. The CDR3 extends over 16 amino acids. V was pared by 0 bases and J by 3 bases, with 14 bases between. Sequenced by immunoSEQ multiplex PCR; TCRdb stores in-frame clones only, minus some. The sample consists of about 290,000 clones, around four fifths of them appearing once. The source is a woman aged 50 to 60 with active or convalescent COVID-19. J is TRBJ1-1 and V is TRBV12-5; the D gene is possibly TRBD1 (5 bases). Sequencing was carried out using peripheral blood. CDR3 bases: TGTGCTAGTGGTTTGGTGGGGCGCGGGAAGGACACTGAAGCTTTCTTT. Translated: CASGLVGRGKDTEAFF.